The 18 T cell receptor beta chains listed next were all sequenced from one sample in a study of cytomegalovirus exposure and HLA in healthy donors (dated by TCRdb to about 2017). Library generation was performed with the immunoSEQ multiplex PCR assay. A mixture of 60 forward primers for TCR Vbeta segments and 13 reverse primers for TCR Jbeta segments was used in the multiplex PCR. Imported from immuneACCESS, the table was reduced by TCRdb to in-frame sequences with V and J called. These copies leave out some clones; in studies compared against another copy, an unresolved V gene accounts for under half, and the cause of the remainder is not known. The sample includes about 130,000 clones, with more than 65% observed a single time. In total, the top ten clones hold around 3% of the sample. Source material: PBMCs. These receptors came from a woman aged 18-29 years in good health and CMV-seropositive.

The rearrangement joins TRBV10-3 to TRBJ1-1; 7 nucleotides line up with TRBD1. CDR1 ENHRY and CDR2 SYGVKD come from the germline V gene. The CDR3 spans 10 residues. J lost 4 bases, V lost 10 bases, and 0 bases had no gene match. The CDR3 DNA follows: TGTGCCACAGGGGGCACTGAAGCTTTCTTT. This gives the protein CATGGTEAFF.

This chain joins TRBV7-8 and TRBJ2-5; 7 bases map to TRBD2. In germline, CDR1 is SGHVS, CDR2 FQNEAQ. V lost 5 bases to trimming and J lost 1 base; unmatched junction nucleotides: 7. This CDR3 comprises 15 residues. This CDR3 is CASSAGLWPQETQYF. The CDR3 DNA follows: TGTGCCAGCAGCGCGGGACTATGGCCCCAAGAGACCCAGTACTTC.

This rearrangement joins TRBV5-1 to TRBJ1-6; 9 bases align to TRBD1. This CDR3 has 16 amino acids. Trimming cost V 4 bases and J 10 bases; bases outside gene matches: 12. Germline CDR1 reads SGHRS; CDR2 reads YFSETQ. The CDR3 reads CASSLAGQGRGSPLHF. In DNA form, the CDR3 reads TGCGCCAGCAGCCTGGCAGGACAGGGGAGAGGCTCACCCCTCCACTTT.

CDR3 amino acids: CASQRSHGPQHF. CDR3 DNA sequence: TGTGCCAGCCAAAGATCCCACGGGCCCCAGCATTTT. The J gene is TRBJ1-5, the V gene TRBV28; D unresolved. The CDR3 has 12 amino acids. The germline V and J ends were trimmed by 8 bases and 9 bases, with 14 bases remaining between them. Germline CDR1 MDHEN, CDR2 SYDVKM.

Of note for this clone: An end of the junction differs from the germline gene, which may be a read error. CDR3 nucleotide sequence: TGCAGCGGTGAAACAGGGAACGCAGATACGCAGTATTTT. Translated, it gives CSGETGNADTQYF. The chain links TRBV29-1 to TRBJ2-3, with a tentative D call TRBD1 (6 bases). The CDR3 runs to 13 residues. CDR1 and CDR2 from the germline V gene are SQVTM and ANQGSEA.

The chain links TRBV6-1 to TRBJ2-3, with D uncertain. Trimming stripped 0 bases from V and 1 base from J, with 11 bases between. The CDR3 extends over 16 amino acids. Germline V lookup: CDR1 MNHNS, CDR2 SASEGT. CDR3 residues: CASSEALSQGTDTQYF. The CDR3 DNA reads TGTGCCAGCAGTGAAGCGCTTAGTCAGGGCACAGATACGCAGTATTTT.

The chain has TRBV7-3 and TRBJ2-5; 10 bases match TRBD2. This CDR3 has 15 amino acids. The germline V gene has CDR1 SGHTA and CDR2 FQGTGA. Trimming cost V 2 bases and J 2 bases; bases outside gene matches: 2. The CDR3 here is CASSLLAGVQETQYF. CDR3 DNA: TGTGCCAGCAGCTTACTAGCGGGGGTACAAGAGACCCAGTACTTC.

This rearrangement joins TRBV30 to TRBJ1-2, with 8 bases lining up with TRBD1. The V gene's germline CDR1 is GTSNPN and CDR2 SVGIG (reference sequence). The CDR3 consists of 13 residues. Unmatched junction bases numbered 4, after V lost 1 base and J lost 6 bases. This chain's CDR3 is CAWSGTGQNGYTF. CDR3 DNA sequence: TGTGCCTGGAGTGGGACAGGGCAAAATGGCTACACCTTC.

The chain combines TRBV5-4 with TRBJ2-5; 8 bases match TRBD1. This CDR3 contains 13 residues. Germline V gives CDR1 SGHNT, CDR2 YYREEE (reference sequence). Germline trimming cut 0 bases from V and 5 bases from J; bases unmatched to any gene: 0. The CDR3 here is CASSLGQGETQYF. CDR3 coding DNA: TGTGCCAGCAGCTTGGGACAGGGGGAGACCCAGTACTTC.

The genes are TRBV4-1 and TRBJ2-5; 16 bases align to TRBD2. The CDR3 contains 19 residues. V shed 1 base and J 4 bases; nucleotides not matched to a gene: 9. CDR1 is MGHRA, CDR2 YSYEKL, per germline. The CDR3 region has the DNA TGCGCCAGCAGCCAAGTCGCCGGGACTAGCGGGGGGGCAGGAGAGACCCAGTACTTC. Amino acid sequence: CASSQVAGTSGGAGETQYF.

The CDR3, as DNA: TGTGCCAGCAGTGCCTCCGGGGGATCTGGGGCCAACGTCCTGACTTTC. It codes for CASSASGGSGANVLTF. This chain connects TRBV6-4 to TRBJ2-6; a weak D match, TRBD2 (6 bases). Trimming left V 4 bases short and J 1 base short, with 11 bases between. The germline gives CDR1 MRHNA, CDR2 SNTAGT. This CDR3 comprises 16 residues.

The CDR3 DNA reads as TGTGCCAGCAGTGACCTGCAAGCTAGTTTGGGTCTGACAGATACGCAGTATTTT. Residues: CASSDLQASLGLTDTQYF. The chain recombines TRBV25-1 with TRBJ2-3; no clear D gene. Germline assignment: CDR1 MGHDK and CDR2 SYGVNS. The CDR3 is 18 amino acids. The V end was cut by 3 bases, the J end by 3 bases, with 22 bases between.

The sample holds a few counts of this clone. Here the CDR3 reads CASRAGANEKLFF. The CDR3 DNA reads as TGTGCCAGCAGGGCCGGAGCTAATGAAAAACTGTTTTTT. The rearrangement links TRBV25-1 to TRBJ1-4, with D unclear. Germline CDR1 is MGHDK and CDR2 is SYGVNS. The CDR3 runs 13 residues. V lost 6 bases, J lost 3 bases, and 8 bases lay in between.

This clone turned up a few times. This rearrangement joins TRBV7-9 to TRBJ2-7, with unresolved D. CDR1 is SEHNR and CDR2 is FQNEAQ in the germline V gene (reference sequence). V was clipped by 5 bases and J by 3 bases, with 5 bases between them. The CDR3 contains 11 residues. The CDR3 coding sequence is TGTGCCAGCAGCATGAGCTACGAGCAGTACTTC. Its translation is CASSMSYEQYF.

This clone has just one count. One junction end disagrees with the germline gene, perhaps due to a read error. The same CDR3 can be traced to other DNA sequences in this sample. The chain recombines TRBV6-6 with TRBJ1-2; TRBD1 is a possible D gene (6 bases). Germline lookup yields CDR1 MNHNY and CDR2 SVGAGI (reference sequence). The CDR3 totals 14 residues. CDR3 coding DNA: TGCGCCAGCAGTGACTCGGACAGAATTTATGGCTACACCTTC. This gives the protein CASSDSDRIYGYTF.

The V call is TRBV6-4, the J call TRBJ2-7; 10 positions agree with TRBD2. CDR1 is MRHNA and CDR2 is SNTAGT in the germline V gene. The CDR3 consists of 14 residues. V shed 6 bases and J 0 bases; nucleotides not matched to a gene: 2. The chain's CDR3 is CASSRLAGSYEQYF. CDR3 bases: TGTGCCAGCAGCCGACTAGCGGGCTCCTACGAGCAGTACTTC.

This clone appeared a single time. This sequence joins TRBV27 and TRBJ2-3, with TRBD1 matching 8 bases. The CDR3 sequence is 17 residues long. After removal of 5 bases from V and 5 bases from J, the junction contained 15 bases not matched to a gene. CDR1 MNHEY and CDR2 SMNVEV come from the germline V gene (reference sequence). The CDR3 DNA sequence: TGTGCCAGCAGTACACTTTCCGGGACAGGAATGGGAGATACGCAGTATTTT. This encodes CASSTLSGTGMGDTQYF.

The chain links TRBV7-3 to TRBJ1-2; 11 nucleotides align to TRBD1. V lost 1 base to trimming and J lost 8 bases; unmatched junction nucleotides: 15. Germline-derived CDR1 and CDR2 are SGHTA and FQGTGA. The CDR3 length is 18 residues. The CDR3 region has the DNA TGTGCCAGCAGCTTAAGTGGGGGACAGGGGGTTAGGGGCCTAGGCTACACCTTC. It encodes CASSLSGGQGVRGLGYTF.